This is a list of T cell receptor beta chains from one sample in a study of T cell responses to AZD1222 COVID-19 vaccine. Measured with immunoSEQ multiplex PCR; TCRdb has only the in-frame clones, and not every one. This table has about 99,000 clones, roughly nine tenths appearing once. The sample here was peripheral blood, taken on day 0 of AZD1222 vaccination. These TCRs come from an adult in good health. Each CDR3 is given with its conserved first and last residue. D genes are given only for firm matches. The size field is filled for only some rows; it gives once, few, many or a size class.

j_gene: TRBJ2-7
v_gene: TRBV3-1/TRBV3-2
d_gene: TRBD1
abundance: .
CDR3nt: TGTGCCAGCAGCCCGGGGACAGGGGCGGACGAGCAGTACTTC
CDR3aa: CASSPGTGADEQYF

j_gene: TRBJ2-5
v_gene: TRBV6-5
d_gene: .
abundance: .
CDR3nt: TGTGCCAGCAGTCACTTGAGGGTATGGGAGACCCAGTACTTC
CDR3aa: CASSHLRVWETQYF

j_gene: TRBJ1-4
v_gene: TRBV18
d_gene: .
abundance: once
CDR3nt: TGTGCCAGCTCCTTCGGACAAGGCCCGAATGAAAAACTGTTTTTT
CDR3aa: CASSFGQGPNEKLFF

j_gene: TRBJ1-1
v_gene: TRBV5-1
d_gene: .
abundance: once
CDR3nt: TGTGCCAGCAGCTCGCACATCCCCGGCGGTGAAGCTTTCTTT
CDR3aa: CASSSHIPGGEAFF

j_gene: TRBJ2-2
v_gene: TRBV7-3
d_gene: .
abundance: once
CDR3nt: TGTGCCAGCAGCCTTAGCGGGAACACCGGGGAGCTGTTTTTT
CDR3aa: CASSLSGNTGELFF

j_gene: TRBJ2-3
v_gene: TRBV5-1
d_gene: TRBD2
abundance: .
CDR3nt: TGCGCCAGCAAGGGACTAGCGGGTGATACGCAGTATTTT
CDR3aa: CASKGLAGDTQYF

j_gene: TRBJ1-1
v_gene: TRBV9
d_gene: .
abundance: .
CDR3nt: TGTGCCAGCAGCGTATGGGAGGGGGGTGAAGCTTTCTTT
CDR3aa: CASSVWEGGEAFF

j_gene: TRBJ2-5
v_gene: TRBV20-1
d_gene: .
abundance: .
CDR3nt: TGCAGTGCCACCATGGGGGAGACCCAGTACTTC
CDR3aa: CSATMGETQYF

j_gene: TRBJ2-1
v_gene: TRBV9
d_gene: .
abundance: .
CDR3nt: TGTGCCAGCAGCGTAGCGAAGACTCGCTCCTACAATGAGCAGTTCTTC
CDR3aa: CASSVAKTRSYNEQFF

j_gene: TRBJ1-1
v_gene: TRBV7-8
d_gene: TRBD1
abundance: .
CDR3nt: TGTGCCAGCAGCTTCCGGGACAGGGTCGGGAACACTGAAGCTTTCTTT
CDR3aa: CASSFRDRVGNTEAFF

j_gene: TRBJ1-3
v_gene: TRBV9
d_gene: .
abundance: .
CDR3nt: TGTGCCAGCAGCGCGGAGGGGGGCCCTGGAAACACCATATATTTT
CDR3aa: CASSAEGGPGNTIYF

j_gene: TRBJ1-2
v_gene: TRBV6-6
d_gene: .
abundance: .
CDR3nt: TGTGCCGGACGAAAACAGGGAATGGATGGCTACACCTTC
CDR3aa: CAGRKQGMDGYTF

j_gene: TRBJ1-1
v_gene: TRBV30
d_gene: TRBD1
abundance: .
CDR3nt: TGTGCCTGGGAACAGGGGGGGGAAACTGAAGCTTTCTTT
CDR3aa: CAWEQGGETEAFF

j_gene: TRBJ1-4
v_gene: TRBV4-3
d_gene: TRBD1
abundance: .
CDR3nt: TGCGCCAGCAGCCCGGAACAGGGGGCTAATGAAAAACTGTTTTTT
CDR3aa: CASSPEQGANEKLFF

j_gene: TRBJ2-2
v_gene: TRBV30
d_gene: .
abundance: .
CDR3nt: TGTGCCTGGAGTCCCCCCCTCGGGGAGCTGTTTTTT
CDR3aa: CAWSPPLGELFF

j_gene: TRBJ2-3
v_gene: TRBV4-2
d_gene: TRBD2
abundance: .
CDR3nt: TGTGCCAGCAGGCTTACTAGCGGGGGTGAAGATACGCAGTATTTT
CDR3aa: CASRLTSGGEDTQYF

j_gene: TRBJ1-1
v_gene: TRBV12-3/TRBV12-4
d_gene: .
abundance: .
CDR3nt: TGTGCCAGCAGTTTATCCCGGCGTGAAGCTTTCTTT
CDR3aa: CASSLSRREAFF

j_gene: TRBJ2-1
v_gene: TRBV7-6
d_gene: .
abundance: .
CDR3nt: TGTGCCAGCAGCCACTTGAGCGGGCAAGCCTCCTACAATGAGCAGTTCTTC
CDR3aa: CASSHLSGQASYNEQFF

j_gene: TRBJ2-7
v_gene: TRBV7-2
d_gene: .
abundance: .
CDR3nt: TGTGCCAGCAGAAACCCCGGCACCGCAGAGCAGTACTTC
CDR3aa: CASRNPGTAEQYF

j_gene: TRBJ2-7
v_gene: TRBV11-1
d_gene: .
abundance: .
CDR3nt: TGTGCCAGCAGCTTGGGGGTCACCTACGAGCAGTACTTC
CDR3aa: CASSLGVTYEQYF

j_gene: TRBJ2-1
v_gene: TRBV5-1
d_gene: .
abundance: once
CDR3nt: TGCGCCAGCAGCTTGCTGGCAGGGAGCTCCTACAATGAGCAGTTCTTC
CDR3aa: CASSLLAGSSYNEQFF

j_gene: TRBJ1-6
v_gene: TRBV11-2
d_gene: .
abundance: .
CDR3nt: TGTGCCAGCAGCTTAGATATTTTTGGCAGCTCCTATAATTCACCCCTCCACTTT
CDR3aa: CASSLDIFGSSYNSPLHF

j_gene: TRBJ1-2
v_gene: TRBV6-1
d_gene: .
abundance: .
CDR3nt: TGTGCCAGCAGTGAACATTACAGGTCGACGTATGGCTACACCTTC
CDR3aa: CASSEHYRSTYGYTF

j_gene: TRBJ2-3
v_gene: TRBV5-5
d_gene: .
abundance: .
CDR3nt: TGTGCCAGCAGCTTCGACGGCTTGCGAGATACGCAGTATTTT
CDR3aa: CASSFDGLRDTQYF

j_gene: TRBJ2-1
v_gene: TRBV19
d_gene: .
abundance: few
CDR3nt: TGTGCCAGTAGTATAGGACGGGGACGCGAGCAGTTCTTC
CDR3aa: CASSIGRGREQFF

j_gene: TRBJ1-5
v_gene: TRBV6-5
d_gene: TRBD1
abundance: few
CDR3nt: TGTGCCAGCAGGAGACAGGGGGGGGGCAATCAGCCCCAGCATTTT
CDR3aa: CASRRQGGGNQPQHF

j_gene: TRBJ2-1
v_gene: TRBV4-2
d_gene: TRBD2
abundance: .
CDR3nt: TGTGCCAGCAGCCAAGATCCTAGCGGGACGGCGGGCAATGAGCAGTTCTTC
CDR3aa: CASSQDPSGTAGNEQFF

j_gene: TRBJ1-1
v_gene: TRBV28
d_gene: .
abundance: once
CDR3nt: TGTGCCACCACAATGTTGGAGAACACTGAAGCTTTCTTT
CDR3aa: CATTMLENTEAFF

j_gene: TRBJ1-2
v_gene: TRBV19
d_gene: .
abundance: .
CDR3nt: TGTGCCACCGACAAAGGAGATGGCTACACCTTC
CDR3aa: CATDKGDGYTF

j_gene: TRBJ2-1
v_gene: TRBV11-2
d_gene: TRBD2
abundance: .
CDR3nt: TGTGCCAGCAGCTTTCCACTAGCGGGAGTTGAGCAGTTCTTC
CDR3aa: CASSFPLAGVEQFF

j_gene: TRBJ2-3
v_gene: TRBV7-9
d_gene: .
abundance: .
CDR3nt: TGTGCCAGCAGCAATAGGGGAGATACGCAGTATTTT
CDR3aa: CASSNRGDTQYF

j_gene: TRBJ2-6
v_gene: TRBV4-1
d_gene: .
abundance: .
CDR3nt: TGCGCCAGCAGCCACCTCCCCGCCAGATCTAGCTCTGGGGCCAACGTCCTGACTTTC
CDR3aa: CASSHLPARSSSGANVLTF

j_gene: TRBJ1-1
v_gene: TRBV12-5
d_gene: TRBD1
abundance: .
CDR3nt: TGTGCTAGTGGTTCACCCTCAGGGGGGAACACTGAAGCTTTCTTT
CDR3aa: CASGSPSGGNTEAFF

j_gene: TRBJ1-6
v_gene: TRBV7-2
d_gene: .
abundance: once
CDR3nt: TGTGCCAGCAGCATTAGACAGCTGGGTCCCCTCCACTTT
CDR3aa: CASSIRQLGPLHF

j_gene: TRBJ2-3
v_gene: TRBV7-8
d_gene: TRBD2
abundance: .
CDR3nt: TGTGCCAGCAGCTTGGGACTAGCTACAGATACGCAGTATTTT
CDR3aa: CASSLGLATDTQYF

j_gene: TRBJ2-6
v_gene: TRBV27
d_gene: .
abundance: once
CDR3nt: TGTGCCAGCAGTTCGAAGCCTTCCGGGAGCCGAACCTCTGGGGCCAACGTCCTGACTTTC
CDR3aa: CASSSKPSGSRTSGANVLTF

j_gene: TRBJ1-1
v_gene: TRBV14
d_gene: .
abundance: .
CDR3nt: TGTGCCAGCAGCCAACCCCCCGGACTATTCACTGAAGCTTTCTTT
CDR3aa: CASSQPPGLFTEAFF

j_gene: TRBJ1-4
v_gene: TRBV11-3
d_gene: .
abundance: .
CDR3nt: TGTGCCAGCAGCTTGCAGCAGGGAGATTGGCGGGAAAAACTGTTTTTT
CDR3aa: CASSLQQGDWREKLFF

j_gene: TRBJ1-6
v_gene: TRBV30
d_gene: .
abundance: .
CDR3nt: TGTGCCTGGAGTGTGGGTACAGGGACTCATTCACCCCTCCACTTT
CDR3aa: CAWSVGTGTHSPLHF

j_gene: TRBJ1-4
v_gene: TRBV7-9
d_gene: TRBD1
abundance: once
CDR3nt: TGTGCCAGCAGCTTTGGGCGGACAGGGGGGACTAATGAAAAACTGTTTTTT
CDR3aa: CASSFGRTGGTNEKLFF

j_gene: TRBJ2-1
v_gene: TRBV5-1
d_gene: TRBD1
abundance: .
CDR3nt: TGTGCCAGCAGCCGGGACAGCAATGAGCAGTTCTTC
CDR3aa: CASSRDSNEQFF

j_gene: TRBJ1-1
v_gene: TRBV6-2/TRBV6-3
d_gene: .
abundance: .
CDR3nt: TGTGCCAGCAGTTACGGGGGCGTAGGGAACACTGAAGCTTTCTTT
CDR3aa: CASSYGGVGNTEAFF

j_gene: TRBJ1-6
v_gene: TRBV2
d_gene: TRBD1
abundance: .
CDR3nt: TGTGCCAGCAGAGACAGGGGTCGGGGACTTAATTCACCCCTCCACTTT
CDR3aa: CASRDRGRGLNSPLHF

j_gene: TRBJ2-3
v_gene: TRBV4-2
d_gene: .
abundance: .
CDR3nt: TGTGCCTCAGCGGGCGGCAGCACAGATACGCAGTATTTT
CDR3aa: CASAGGSTDTQYF

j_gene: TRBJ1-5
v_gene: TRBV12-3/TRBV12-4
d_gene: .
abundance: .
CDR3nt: TGTGCCAGCAATCAGGGCCGTAATCAGCCCCAGCATTTT
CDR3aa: CASNQGRNQPQHF

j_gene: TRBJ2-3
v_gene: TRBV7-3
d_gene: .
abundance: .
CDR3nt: TGTGCCAGCAGCTTATTTGACACAGATACGCAGTATTTT
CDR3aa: CASSLFDTDTQYF

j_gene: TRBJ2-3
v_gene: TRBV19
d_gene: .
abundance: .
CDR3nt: TGTGCCAGTTCGACTCACAGGGCGGGGGAAGATACGCAGTATTTT
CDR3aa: CASSTHRAGEDTQYF

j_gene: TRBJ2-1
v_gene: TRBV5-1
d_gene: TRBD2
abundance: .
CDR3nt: TGTGCCAGCAGCTTTCTAGCGGGAGATAGAAATGAGCAGTTCTTC
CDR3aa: CASSFLAGDRNEQFF